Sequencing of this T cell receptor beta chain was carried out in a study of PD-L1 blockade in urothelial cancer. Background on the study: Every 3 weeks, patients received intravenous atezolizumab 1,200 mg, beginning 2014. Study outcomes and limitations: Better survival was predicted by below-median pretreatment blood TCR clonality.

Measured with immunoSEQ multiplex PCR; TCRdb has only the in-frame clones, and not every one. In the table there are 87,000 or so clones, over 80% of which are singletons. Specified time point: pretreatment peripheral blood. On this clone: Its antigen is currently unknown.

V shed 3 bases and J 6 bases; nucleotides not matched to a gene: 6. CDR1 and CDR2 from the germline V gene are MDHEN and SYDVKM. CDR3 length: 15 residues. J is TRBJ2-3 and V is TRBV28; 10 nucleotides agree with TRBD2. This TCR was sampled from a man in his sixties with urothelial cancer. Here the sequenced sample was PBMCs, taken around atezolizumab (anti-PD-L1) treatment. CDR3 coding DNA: TGTGCCAGCAGTTTCCCTAGCGGGAGTCTTGATACGCAGTATTTT. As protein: CASSFPSGSLDTQYF.